This TCR beta chain comes out of a study of cytomegalovirus exposure and HLA in healthy donors. The study, taken as a whole, reports: A later analysis linked a missense DCLRE1C variant to TCR beta V- and J-gene trimming. Beyond CMV serostatus, there was no information to go on about immune exposure. TCR association rates varied by HLA locus in a later analysis, with DRB1 highest and HLA-C lowest.

With 60 Vbeta and 13 Jbeta primers, the PCR was carried out. The protocol was immunoSEQ multiplex PCR, while the TCRdb copy is restricted to in-frame clones and leaves out a portion. Of around 110,000 clones listed, roughly three fifths are singletons. As to this clone: Its antigen is currently unknown.

The source is a woman in her forties in good health and CMV-seropositive. The source material was PBMCs.

CDR3 DNA sequence: TGTGCCAGCAGCCCAGAACCGACTAGCGTCTTCGGGGAGCTGTTTTTT. Translated, it gives CASSPEPTSVFGELFF. This chain uses TRBV13 with TRBJ2-2; 8 nucleotides align to TRBD2. V was clipped by 5 bases and J by 7 bases; unmatched bases: 12. Germline loops: CDR1 PRHDT, CDR2 FYEKMQ (reference sequence). CDR3 length: 16 amino acids.